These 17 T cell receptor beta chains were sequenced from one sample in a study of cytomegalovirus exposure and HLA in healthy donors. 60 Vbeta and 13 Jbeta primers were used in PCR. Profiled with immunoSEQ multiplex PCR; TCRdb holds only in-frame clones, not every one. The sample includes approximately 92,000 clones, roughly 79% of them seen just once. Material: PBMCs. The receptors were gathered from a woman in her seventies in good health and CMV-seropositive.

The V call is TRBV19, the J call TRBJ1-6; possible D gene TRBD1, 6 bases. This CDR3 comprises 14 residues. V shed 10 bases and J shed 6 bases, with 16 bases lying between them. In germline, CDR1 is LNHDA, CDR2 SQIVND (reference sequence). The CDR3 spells CATNPDSRNSPLHF. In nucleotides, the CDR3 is TGTGCCACCAACCCGGACAGCCGTAATTCACCCCTCCACTTT.

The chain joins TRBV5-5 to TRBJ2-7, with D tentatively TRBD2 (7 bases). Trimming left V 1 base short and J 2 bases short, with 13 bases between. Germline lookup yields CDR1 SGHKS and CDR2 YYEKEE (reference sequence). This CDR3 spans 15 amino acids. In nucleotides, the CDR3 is TGTGCCAGCAGCTTGTGGGGGCGGGGGCCCTACGAGCAGTACTTC. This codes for CASSLWGRGPYEQYF.

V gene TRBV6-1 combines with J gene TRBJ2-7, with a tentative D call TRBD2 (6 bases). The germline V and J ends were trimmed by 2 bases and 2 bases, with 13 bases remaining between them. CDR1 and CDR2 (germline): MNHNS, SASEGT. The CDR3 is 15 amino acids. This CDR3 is CASSEPGEKAYEQYF. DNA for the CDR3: TGTGCCAGCAGTGAACCGGGAGAGAAAGCCTACGAGCAGTACTTC.

CDR3 DNA: TGCAGCGTTGCCCCTTCTAGCCCCTCAGATACGCAGTATTTT. Amino acid sequence: CSVAPSSPSDTQYF. This chain links TRBV29-1 with TRBJ2-3, with a weak D call TRBD2 (5 bases). Germline V gene sequence: CDR1 SQVTM, CDR2 ANQGSEA. V was pared by 4 bases and J by 4 bases, with 15 bases between. The CDR3 runs 14 residues.

The CDR3 DNA follows: TGTGCCAGTAGTATAGAAAGACAGTCCTACAATGAGCAGTTCTTC. Its protein is CASSIERQSYNEQFF. This chain connects TRBV19 to TRBJ2-1; perhaps TRBD1 as D (5 bases). Per the germline V gene, CDR1 is LNHDA and CDR2 is SQIVND (reference sequence). V lost 0 bases and J 1 base, leaving 7 bases between the germline ends. The CDR3 is made up of 15 amino acids.

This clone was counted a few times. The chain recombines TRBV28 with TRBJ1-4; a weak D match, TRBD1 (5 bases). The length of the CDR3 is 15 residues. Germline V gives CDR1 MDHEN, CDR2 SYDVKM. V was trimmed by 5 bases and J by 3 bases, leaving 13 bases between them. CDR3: CASSPRTPANEKLFF. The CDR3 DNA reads TGTGCCAGCAGTCCTCGGACACCTGCTAATGAAAAACTGTTTTTT.

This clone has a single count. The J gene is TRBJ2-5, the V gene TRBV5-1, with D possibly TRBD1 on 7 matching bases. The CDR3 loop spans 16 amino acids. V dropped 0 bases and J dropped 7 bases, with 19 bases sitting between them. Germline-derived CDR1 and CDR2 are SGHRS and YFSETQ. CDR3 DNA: TGCGCCAGCAGCTTGGAAGGGCAGGGCCAGGGGGGGACCCAGTACTTC. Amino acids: CASSLEGQGQGGTQYF.

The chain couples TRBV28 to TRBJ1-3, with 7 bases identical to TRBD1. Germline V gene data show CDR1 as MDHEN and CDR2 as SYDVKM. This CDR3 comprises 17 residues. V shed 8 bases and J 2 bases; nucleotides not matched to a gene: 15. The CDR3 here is CASSLSTSGQPGNTIYF. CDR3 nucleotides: TGTGCCAGCTCCCTATCTACCTCGGGACAGCCTGGAAACACCATATATTTT.

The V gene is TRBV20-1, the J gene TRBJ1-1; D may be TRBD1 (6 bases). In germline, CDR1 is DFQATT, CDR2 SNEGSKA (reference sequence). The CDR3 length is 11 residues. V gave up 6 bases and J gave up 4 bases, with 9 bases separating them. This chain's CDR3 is CSAAGVTEAFF. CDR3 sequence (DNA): TGCAGTGCCGCAGGGGTCACTGAAGCTTTCTTT.

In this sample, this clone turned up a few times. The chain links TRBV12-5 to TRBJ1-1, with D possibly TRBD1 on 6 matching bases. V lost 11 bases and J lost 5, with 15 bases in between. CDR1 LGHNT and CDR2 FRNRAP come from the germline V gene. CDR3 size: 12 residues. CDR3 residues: CAGGRGRTEAFF. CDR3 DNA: TGTGCTGGGGGGAGGGGGAGAACTGAAGCTTTCTTT.

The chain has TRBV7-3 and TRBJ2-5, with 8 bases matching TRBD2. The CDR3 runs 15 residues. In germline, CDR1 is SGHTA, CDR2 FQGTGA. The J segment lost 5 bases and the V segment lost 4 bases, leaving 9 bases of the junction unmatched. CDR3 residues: CASSSGGDPTETQYF. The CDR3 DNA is TGTGCCAGCAGCTCCGGGGGGGACCCGACGGAGACCCAGTACTTC.

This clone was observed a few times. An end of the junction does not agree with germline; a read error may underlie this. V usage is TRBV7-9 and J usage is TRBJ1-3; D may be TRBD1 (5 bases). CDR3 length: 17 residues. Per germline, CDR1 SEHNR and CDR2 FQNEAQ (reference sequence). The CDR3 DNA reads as TGTTCCAGCAGCTTATCCACCAGGGTGAGGTTTGGAAACACCATATATTTT. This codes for CSSSLSTRVRFGNTIYF.

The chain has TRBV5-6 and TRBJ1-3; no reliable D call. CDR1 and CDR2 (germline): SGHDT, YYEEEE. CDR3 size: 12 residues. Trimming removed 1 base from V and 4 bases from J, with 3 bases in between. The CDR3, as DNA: TGTGCCAGCAGCTTGTCAGGAAACACCATATATTTT. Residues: CASSLSGNTIYF.

CDR3: CASSQDTSEYNEQFF. DNA of the CDR3: TGCGCCAGCAGCCAAGATACTAGCGAGTACAATGAGCAGTTCTTC. V usage is TRBV4-3 and J usage is TRBJ2-1, with TRBD2 matching 7 bases. Germline CDR1 LGHNA, CDR2 YSLEER. V trimming: 0 bases; J trimming: 4 bases; junction bases outside the gene matches: 3. The CDR3 has 15 residues.

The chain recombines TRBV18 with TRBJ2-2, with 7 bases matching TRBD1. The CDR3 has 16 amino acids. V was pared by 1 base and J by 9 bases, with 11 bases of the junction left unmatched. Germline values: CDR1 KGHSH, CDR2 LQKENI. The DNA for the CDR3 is TGTGCCAGCTCACCACGGGGGACAGCCGCGGTCCGGGAGCTGTTTTTT. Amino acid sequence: CASSPRGTAAVRELFF.

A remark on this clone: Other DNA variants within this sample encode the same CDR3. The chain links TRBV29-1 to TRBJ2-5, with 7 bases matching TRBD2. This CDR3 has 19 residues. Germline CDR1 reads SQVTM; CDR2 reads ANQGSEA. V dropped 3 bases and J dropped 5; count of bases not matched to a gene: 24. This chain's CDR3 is CSVERVRPKGGVSQETQYF. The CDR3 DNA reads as TGCAGCGTTGAGCGGGTGCGCCCTAAGGGAGGGGTCTCGCAGGAGACCCAGTACTTC.

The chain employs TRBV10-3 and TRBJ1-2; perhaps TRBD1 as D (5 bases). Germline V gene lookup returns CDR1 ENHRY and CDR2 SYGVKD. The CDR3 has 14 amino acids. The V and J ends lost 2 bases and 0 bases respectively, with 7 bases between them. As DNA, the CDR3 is TGTGCCATCAGTGAGAGGGGTGCTAACTATGGCTACACCTTC. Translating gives CAISERGANYGYTF.